This T cell receptor (beta chain) is drawn from a study of shared clonotypes between healthy human individuals. As to this clone: Its antigen is undetermined.

In the source study's methods: Filtering of immunoSEQ junctional sequences could not match full-length read filtering. Libraries were prepared by immunoSEQ multiplex PCR; TCRdb keeps only in-frame clonotypes and omits some of them. V, J and clone size reflect that table, while D and trimming were determined from the DNA. This table has approximately 700,000 clones, 60% to 75% appearing once. Notes on the study in general: The donor pool, a small one, limited the genetic and exposure-history diversity represented.

The CDR3 is 15 residues long. The germline V gene encodes CDR1 MDHEN and CDR2 SYDVKM. V lost 6 bases and J 3 bases, leaving 18 bases between the germline ends. Sequenced input: memory CD4+ T cells sorted from blood. Subset in this sample: CD45RA-negative fraction. The sequence came from a woman in her 30s in good health. This sequence joins TRBV28 and TRBJ2-7; tentatively, D is TRBD1 (5 bases). The CDR3 nucleotides read TGTGCCAGCAGGGCAGGGCTTCTACTCGACTACGAGCAGTACTTC. Translating gives CASRAGLLLDYEQYF. Supplemented by reference TRBV28 and TRBJ2-7, the full variable domain reads DVKVTQSSRYLVKRTGEKVFLECVQDMDHENMFWYRQDPGLGLRLIYFSYDVKMKEKGDIPEGYSVSREKKERFSLILESASTNQTSMYLCASRAGLLLDYEQYFGPGTRLTVT.